This TCR beta chain was identified in a study of blood T cell repertoires in COVID-19. Assay: immunoSEQ multiplex PCR; the TCRdb copy retains only in-frame clones and omits some. Here the sample spans 300,000 to 500,000 clones, roughly 90% being singletons. This CDR3 comprises 18 residues. CDR1 MNHEY and CDR2 SVGEGT come from the germline V gene. V shed 0 bases and J shed 3 bases, with 15 bases lying between them. This rearrangement joins TRBV6-2 or TRBV6-3 to TRBJ1-6; D is possibly TRBD1 (5 bases). Source material: PBMCs or T cells enriched from blood (not recorded which). The sequence came from a woman under 40 with acute COVID-19. CDR3 amino acids: CASSYSPSGEGYNSPLHF. DNA of the CDR3: TGTGCCAGCAGTTACTCCCCTTCGGGGGAGGGCTATAATTCACCCCTCCACTTT.